The clone carrying this TCR beta chain has at least ten counts. Antigen specificity is unknown. What was amplified from RNA transcripts were TCR beta CDR3 regions. Primed by the HTBI set, a first-round RT-PCR was run on the TCR CDR3. TCRdb re-analysed the multiplex PCR reads in MiXCR, keeping a single row per CDR3 protein. The sample lists 640,000 or so distinct CDR3 sequences; 12% to 15% were seen once. V was pared by 3 bases and J by 4 bases, with 19 bases between. In germline, CDR1 is MNHEY, CDR2 SMNVEV (reference sequence). This CDR3 contains 18 residues. These data originate in a study of T cells in Graves' hyperthyroidism and ophthalmopathy. Broader study findings: The authors' 13 V-J model separated ophthalmopathy from stable hyperthyroidism. Ophthalmopathy, which appeared later, was predicted by the model a median around 6 months before onset.

Clinicians diagnosed patients from clinical symptoms, serum thyroxine and TRAb, thyroid ultrasound and orbital computed tomography. The sample consisted of blood. This clonotype originated in a woman between 18 and 29 years old with Graves' ophthalmopathy. The chain uses TRBV27 and TRBJ1-6; D unresolved. CDR3 DNA sequence: TGTGCCAGCAGTTTTGGCGGGGAGTTCCGGATATATAATTCACCCCTCCACTTT. Translating gives CASSFGGEFRIYNSPLHF.